This T cell receptor (beta chain) derives from a study of cytomegalovirus exposure and HLA in healthy donors. PCR used 60 Vbeta primers and 13 Jbeta primers. Assay used: immunoSEQ multiplex PCR; TCRdb lists only in-frame clones, some missing. The profile shows about 110,000 clones, 75% to 90% of them singletons. Germline loops: CDR1 SEHNR, CDR2 FQNEAQ (reference sequence). This CDR3 region has 17 residues. The trim removed 3 bases at V and 4 bases at J, leaving 8 bases unmatched. This receptor was taken from a man aged 50 to 60 in good health and CMV-seronegative. Source material: PBMCs. The V gene is TRBV7-9, the J gene TRBJ2-2, with TRBD1 matching over 10 bases. In DNA, the CDR3 is TGTGCCAGCAGCTTGGGAATGACAGGGGGCGGCACCGGGGAGCTGTTTTTT. Amino acid sequence: CASSLGMTGGGTGELFF. The complete variable domain, with remaining parts taken from reference TRBV7-9 and TRBJ2-2, reads DTGVSQNPRHKITKRGQNVTFRCDPISEHNRLYWYRQTLGQGPEFLTYFQNEAQLEKSRLLSDRFSAERPKGSFSTLEIQRTEQGDSAMYLCASSLGMTGGGTGELFFGEGSRLTVL.